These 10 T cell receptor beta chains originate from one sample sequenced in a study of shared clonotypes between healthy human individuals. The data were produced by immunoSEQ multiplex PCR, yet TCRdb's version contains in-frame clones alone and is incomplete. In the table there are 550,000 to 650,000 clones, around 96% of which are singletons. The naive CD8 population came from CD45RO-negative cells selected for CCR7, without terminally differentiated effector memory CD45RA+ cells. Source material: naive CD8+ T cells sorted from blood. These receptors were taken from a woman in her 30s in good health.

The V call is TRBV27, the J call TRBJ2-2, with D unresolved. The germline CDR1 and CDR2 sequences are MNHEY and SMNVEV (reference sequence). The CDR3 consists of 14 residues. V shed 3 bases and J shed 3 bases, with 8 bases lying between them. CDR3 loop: CASSFGPDTGELFF. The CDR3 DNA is TGTGCCAGCAGTTTCGGCCCGGACACCGGGGAGCTGTTTTTT.

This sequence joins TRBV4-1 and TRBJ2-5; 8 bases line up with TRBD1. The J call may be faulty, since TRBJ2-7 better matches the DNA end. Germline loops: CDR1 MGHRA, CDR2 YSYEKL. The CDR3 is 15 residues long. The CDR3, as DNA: TGCGCCAGCAGCCCTCGGACAGGGAGCTCCTACGAGCAGTACTTC. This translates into CASSPRTGSSYEQYF.

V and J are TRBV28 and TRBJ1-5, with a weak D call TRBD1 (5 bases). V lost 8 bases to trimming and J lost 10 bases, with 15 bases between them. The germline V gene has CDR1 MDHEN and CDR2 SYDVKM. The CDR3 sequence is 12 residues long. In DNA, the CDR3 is TGTGCCAGCTCAACGCCGGGGGGACCCCAGCATTTT. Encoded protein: CASSTPGGPQHF.

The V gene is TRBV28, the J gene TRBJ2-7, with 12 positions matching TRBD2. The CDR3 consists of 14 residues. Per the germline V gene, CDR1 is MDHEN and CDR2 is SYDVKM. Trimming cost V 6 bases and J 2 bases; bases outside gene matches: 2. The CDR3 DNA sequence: TGTGCCAGCAGGGGGACTAGCGGGCCCTACGAGCAGTACTTC. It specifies CASRGTSGPYEQYF.

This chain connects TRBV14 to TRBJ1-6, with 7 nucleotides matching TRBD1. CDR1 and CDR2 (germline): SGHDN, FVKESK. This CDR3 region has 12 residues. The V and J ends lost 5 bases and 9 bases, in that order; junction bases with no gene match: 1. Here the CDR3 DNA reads TGTGCCAGCAGCTGGACAGGTTCACCCCTCCACTTT. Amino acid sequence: CASSWTGSPLHF.

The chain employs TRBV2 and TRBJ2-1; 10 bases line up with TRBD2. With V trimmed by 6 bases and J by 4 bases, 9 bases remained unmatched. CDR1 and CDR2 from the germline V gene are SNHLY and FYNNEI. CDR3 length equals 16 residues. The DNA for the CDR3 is TGTGCCAGCAGGGACCGGACTAGCGGTACATACAATGAGCAGTTCTTC. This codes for CASRDRTSGTYNEQFF.

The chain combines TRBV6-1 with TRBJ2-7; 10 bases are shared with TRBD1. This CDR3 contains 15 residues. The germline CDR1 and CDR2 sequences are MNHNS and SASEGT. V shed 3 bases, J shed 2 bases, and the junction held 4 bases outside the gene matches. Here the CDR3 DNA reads TGTGCCAGCAGTGACGGGGACAGGGGAACCTACGAGCAGTACTTC. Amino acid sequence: CASSDGDRGTYEQYF.

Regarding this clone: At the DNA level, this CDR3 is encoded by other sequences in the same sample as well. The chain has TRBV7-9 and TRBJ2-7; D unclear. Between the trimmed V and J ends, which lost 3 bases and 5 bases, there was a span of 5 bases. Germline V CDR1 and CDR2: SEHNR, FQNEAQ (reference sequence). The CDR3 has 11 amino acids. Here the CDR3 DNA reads TGTGCCAGCAGCTTTGGGAACGAGCAGTACTTC. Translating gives CASSFGNEQYF. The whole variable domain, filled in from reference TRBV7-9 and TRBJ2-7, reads DTGVSQNPRHKITKRGQNVTFRCDPISEHNRLYWYRQTLGQGPEFLTYFQNEAQLEKSRLLSDRFSAERPKGSFSTLEIQRTEQGDSAMYLCASSFGNEQYFGPGTRLTVT.

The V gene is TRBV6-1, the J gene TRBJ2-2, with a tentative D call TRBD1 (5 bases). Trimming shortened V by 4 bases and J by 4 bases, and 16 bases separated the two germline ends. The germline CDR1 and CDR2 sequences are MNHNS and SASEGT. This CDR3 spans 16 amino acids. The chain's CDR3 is CASSASYRLSTGELFF. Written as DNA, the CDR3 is TGTGCCAGCAGTGCTTCCTACAGGCTGAGCACCGGGGAGCTGTTTTTT.

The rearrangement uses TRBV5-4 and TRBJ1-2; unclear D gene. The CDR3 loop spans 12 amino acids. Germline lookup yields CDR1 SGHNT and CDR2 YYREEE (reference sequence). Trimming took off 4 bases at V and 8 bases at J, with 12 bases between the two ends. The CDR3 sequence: CASSGREEGYTF. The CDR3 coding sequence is TGTGCCAGCAGCGGGAGAGAGGAGGGCTACACCTTC.